This T cell receptor (beta chain) was identified in a study of spatial heterogeneity in lung cancer. Study-wide context: The donor group consisted of 72 patients who had untreated, early-stage non-small cell lung cancer. The follow-up PBMC samples were sequenced whenever they were available. The median time to follow-up was roughly 24 months after resection. Each unique TCR and UMI combination was seen more than ten times on average in raw reads.

MiXCR, run by TCRdb on the 5' RACE reads, gives a single entry per CDR3 protein. Found here are tens of thousands of distinct CDR3 sequences, around 5.8% of them singletons; the top ten hold around 21%. Germline CDR1 ENHRY, CDR2 SYGVKD. The CDR3 length is 12 residues. The germline V and J ends were trimmed by 10 bases and 2 bases, with 9 bases remaining between them. Time point of the sample: blood at routine non-recurrence follow-up after resection. No cell sorting; template was whole RNA from tumor, lung tissue or PBMC. This clonotype was recorded at least ten times. The input for sequencing was PBMCs, taken at follow-up. The J gene is TRBJ2-1, the V gene TRBV10-3, with a tentative D call TRBD2 (6 bases). This sequence was found in a male donor with early-stage non-small cell lung cancer. The CDR3 here is CATRTTYNEQFF. The DNA of the CDR3 is TGTGCCACCAGGACTACCTACAATGAGCAGTTCTTC.